The TCR beta chain described here comes from a study of T cells in women clearing cervical HPV infection. The overall study: Donors had HPV16-related CIN3 or worse; 2 had invasive cancer.

Profiled with immunoSEQ multiplex PCR; TCRdb holds only in-frame clones, not every one. Its listing shows around 38,000 clones. The TCR was taken from a woman between 18 and 75 years old with a cervical HPV16 infection that either progressed to CIN3+ or cleared (not recorded which). Specimen: blood buffy coat.

This CDR3 is CASKPDGTGKDGLVNNEQFF. Partial CDR3 DNA: TGTGCCAGTAAACCTGACGGGACAGGGAAAGATGGTTTAGTAAACAATGAG. The V and J genes are TRBV19 and TRBJ2-1, with 9 bases matching TRBD1. Sequencing ends 3 residues short of the CDR3 end; the germline J gene provides the rest. The CDR3 loop spans 20 amino acids. Germline loops: CDR1 LNHDA, CDR2 SQIVND (reference sequence). Trimming removed 7 bases from V and 5 bases from J; junction bases left unmatched: 24. Full variable domain (outside the CDR3, taken from reference TRBV19 and TRBJ2-1): DGGITQSPKYLFRKEGQNVTLSCEQNLNHDAMYWYRQDPGQGLRLIYYSQIVNDFQKGDIAEGYSVSREKKESFPLTVTSAQKNPTAFYLCASKPDGTGKDGLVNNEQFFGPGTRLTVL.